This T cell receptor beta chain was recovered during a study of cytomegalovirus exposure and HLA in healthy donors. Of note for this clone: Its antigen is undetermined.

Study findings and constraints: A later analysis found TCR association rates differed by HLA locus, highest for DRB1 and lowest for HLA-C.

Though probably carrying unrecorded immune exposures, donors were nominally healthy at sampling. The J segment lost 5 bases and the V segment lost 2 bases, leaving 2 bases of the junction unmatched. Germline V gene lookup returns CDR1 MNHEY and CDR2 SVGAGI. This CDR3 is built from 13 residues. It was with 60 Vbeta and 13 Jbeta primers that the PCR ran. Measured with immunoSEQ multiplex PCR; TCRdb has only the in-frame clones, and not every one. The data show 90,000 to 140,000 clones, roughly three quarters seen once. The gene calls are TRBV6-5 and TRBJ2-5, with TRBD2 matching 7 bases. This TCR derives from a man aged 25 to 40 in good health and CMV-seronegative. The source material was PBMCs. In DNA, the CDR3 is TGTGCCAGCAGTTACGGGGGGGAGGAGACCCAGTACTTC. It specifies CASSYGGEETQYF.